This T cell receptor beta chain was identified during a study of neurological immune-mediated disorders. This clonotype occurred many times. Germline values: CDR1 DFQATT, CDR2 SNEGSKA (reference sequence). This CDR3 region has 13 residues. Deletions cut 2 bases from V and 3 bases from J, with 10 bases between. TCRdb reprocessed the 5' RACE reads with MiXCR, giving one entry per CDR3 protein. The profile shows tens of thousands of distinct CDR3 sequences, 4.5% to 7.5% of them singletons. This sample's time point: longitudinal time-point 2. The gene calls are TRBV20-1 and TRBJ2-5; D is unclear. The clonotype was recovered from a woman aged 60-70 years with multiple sclerosis. Sequencing was done on a sample of PBMCs. The CDR3 DNA follows: TGCAGTGCTAGACCTAACAGTGAAGAGACCCAGTACTTC. Protein sequence: CSARPNSEETQYF.